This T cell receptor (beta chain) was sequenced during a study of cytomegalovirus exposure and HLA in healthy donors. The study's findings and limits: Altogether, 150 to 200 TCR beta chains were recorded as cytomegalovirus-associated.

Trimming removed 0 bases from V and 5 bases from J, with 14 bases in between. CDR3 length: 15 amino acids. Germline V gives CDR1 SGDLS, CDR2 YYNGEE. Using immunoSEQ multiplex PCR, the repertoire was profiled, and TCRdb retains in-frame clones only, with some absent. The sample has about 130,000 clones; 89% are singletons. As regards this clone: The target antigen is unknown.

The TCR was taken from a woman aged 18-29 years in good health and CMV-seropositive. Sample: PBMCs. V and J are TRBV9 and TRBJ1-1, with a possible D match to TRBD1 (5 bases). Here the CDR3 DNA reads TGTGCCAGCAGCGTAGCCAGCGGGGCTGGGACTGAAGCTTTCTTT. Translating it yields CASSVASGAGTEAFF. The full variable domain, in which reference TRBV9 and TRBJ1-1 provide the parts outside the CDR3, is DSGVTQTPKHLITATGQRVTLRCSPRSGDLSVYWYQQSLDQGLQFLIQYYNGEERAKGNILERFSAQQFPDLHSELNLSSLELGDSALYFCASSVASGAGTEAFFGQGTRLTVV.